This T cell receptor beta chain was documented in a study of molecular identifiers for immune sequencing clone quantification. Using its own MiXCR run on the PCR reads, TCRdb lists one record per CDR3 protein. The top ten clones hold 0.85% to 0.9% of a sample with just under 650,000 distinct CDR3 sequences, about 20% of them seen once. V shed 1 base and J shed 4 bases, with 10 bases lying between them. The CDR3 is made up of 15 amino acids. This clonotype has a count of ten or more. No antigen is known for it. Study results and caveats: In cases of identical TCR molecules sharing a barcode, highly expanded clone sizes could be underestimated.

The sample consisted of naive CD8+ T cells from blood, with Jurkat cell RNA spiked in. Subset in this sample: FACS-sorted CD8+CD4-CCR7+CD45RA+ naive T cells. The V call is TRBV12-3 or TRBV12-4, the J call TRBJ2-2; D call uncertain. The TCR comes from a human donor in good health. Some libraries in this study had Jurkat cell RNA spiked in. In nucleotides, the CDR3 is TGTGCCAGCAGTTTAGGTCCGCCTGGCACCGGGGAGCTGTTTTTT. The encoded protein is CASSLGPPGTGELFF.